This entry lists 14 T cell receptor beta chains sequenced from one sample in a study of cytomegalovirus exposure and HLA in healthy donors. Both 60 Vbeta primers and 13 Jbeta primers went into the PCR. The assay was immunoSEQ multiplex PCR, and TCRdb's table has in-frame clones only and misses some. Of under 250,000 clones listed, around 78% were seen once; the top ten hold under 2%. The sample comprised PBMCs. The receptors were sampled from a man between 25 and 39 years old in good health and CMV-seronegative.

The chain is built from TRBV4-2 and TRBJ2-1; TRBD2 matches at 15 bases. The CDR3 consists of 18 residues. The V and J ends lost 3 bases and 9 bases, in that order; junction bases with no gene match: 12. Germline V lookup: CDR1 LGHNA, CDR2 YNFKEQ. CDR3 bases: TGTGCCAGCAGCCAGAACGGACTAGCGGGAGGGCTGGAGGGTGAGCAGTTCTTC. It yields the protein CASSQNGLAGGLEGEQFF.

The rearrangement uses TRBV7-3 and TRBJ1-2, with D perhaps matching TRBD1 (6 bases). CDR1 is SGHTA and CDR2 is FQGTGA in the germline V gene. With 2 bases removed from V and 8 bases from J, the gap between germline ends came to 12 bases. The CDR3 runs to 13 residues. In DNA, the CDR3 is TGTGCCAGCAGCTTAGGGGGGGGCCGCGGCTACACCTTC. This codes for CASSLGGGRGYTF.

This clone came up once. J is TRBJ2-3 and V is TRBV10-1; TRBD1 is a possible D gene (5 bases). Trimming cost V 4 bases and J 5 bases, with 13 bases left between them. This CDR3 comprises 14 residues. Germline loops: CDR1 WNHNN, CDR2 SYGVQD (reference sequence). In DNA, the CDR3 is TGCGCCAGCAGTGGTTGGGGCCAAGGAGATACGCAGTATTTT. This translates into CASSGWGQGDTQYF.

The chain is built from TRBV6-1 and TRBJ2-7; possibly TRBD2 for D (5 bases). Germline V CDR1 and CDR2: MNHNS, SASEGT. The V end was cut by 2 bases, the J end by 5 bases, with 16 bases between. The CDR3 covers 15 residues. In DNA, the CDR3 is TGTGCCAGCAGTGAAAGACGGTCTAGCCGCGACGAGCAGTACTTC. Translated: CASSERRSSRDEQYF.

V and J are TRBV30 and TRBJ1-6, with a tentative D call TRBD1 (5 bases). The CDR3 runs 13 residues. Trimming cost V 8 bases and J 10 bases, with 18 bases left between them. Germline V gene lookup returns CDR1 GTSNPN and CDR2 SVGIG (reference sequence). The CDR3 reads CAISGEVRSPLHF. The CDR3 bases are TGTGCCATATCGGGGGAGGTTAGATCACCCCTCCACTTT. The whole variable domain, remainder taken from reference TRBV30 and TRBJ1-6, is SQTIHQWPATLVQPVGSPLSLECTVEGTSNPNLYWYRQAAGRGLQLLFYSVGIGQISSEVPQNLSASRPQDRQFILSSKKLLLSDSGFYLCAISGEVRSPLHFGNGTRLTVT.

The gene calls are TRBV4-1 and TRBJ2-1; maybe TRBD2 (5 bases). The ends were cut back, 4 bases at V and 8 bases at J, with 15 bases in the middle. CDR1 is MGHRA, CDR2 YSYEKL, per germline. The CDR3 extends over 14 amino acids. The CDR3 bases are TGCGCCAGCAGCCCTAGTGAGGGCCGGCATGAGCAGTTCTTC. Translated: CASSPSEGRHEQFF.

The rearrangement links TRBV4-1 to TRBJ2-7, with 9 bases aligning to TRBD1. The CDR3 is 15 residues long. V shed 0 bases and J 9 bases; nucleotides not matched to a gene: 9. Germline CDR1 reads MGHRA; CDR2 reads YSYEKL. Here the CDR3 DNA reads TGCGCCAGCAGCCAAGAAGGGACAGGGATGTCCGGGCAGTACTTC. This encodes CASSQEGTGMSGQYF.

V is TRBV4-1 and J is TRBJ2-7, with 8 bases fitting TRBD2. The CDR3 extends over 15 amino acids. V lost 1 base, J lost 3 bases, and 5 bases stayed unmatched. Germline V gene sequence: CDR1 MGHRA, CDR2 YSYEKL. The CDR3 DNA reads TGCGCCAGCAGCCAAGTAGCGGGACTCTTCTACGAGCAGTACTTC. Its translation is CASSQVAGLFYEQYF.

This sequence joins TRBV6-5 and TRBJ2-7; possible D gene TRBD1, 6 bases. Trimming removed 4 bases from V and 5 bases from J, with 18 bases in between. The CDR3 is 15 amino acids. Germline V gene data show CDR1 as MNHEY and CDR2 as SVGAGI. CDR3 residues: CASSSGTSTAHEQYF. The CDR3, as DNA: TGTGCCAGCAGTTCCGGGACATCCACGGCCCACGAGCAGTACTTC.

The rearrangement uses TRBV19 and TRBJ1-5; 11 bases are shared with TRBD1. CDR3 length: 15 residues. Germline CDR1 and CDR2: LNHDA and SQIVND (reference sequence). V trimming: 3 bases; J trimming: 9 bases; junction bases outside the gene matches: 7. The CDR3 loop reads CASSIGQGASWPQHF. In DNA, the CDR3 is TGTGCCAGTAGTATTGGACAGGGGGCCTCGTGGCCCCAGCATTTT.

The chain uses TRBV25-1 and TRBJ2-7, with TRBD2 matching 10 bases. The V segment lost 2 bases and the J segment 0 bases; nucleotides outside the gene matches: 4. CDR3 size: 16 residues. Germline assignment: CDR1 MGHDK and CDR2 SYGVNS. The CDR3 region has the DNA TGTGCCAGCAGTGAAGATGGACTAGCGGCCTCCTACGAGCAGTACTTC. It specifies CASSEDGLAASYEQYF.

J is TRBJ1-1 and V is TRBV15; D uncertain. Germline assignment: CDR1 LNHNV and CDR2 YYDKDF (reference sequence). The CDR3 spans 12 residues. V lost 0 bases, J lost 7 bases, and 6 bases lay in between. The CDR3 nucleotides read TGTGCCACCAGCAGAGATCCCCGTGAAGCTTTCTTT. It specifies CATSRDPREAFF.

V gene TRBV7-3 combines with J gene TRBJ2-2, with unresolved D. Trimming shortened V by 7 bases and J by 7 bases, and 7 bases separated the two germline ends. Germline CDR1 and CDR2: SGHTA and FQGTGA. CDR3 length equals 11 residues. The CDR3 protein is CASNNNGELFF. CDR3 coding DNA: TGTGCCAGCAACAATAACGGGGAGCTGTTTTTT.

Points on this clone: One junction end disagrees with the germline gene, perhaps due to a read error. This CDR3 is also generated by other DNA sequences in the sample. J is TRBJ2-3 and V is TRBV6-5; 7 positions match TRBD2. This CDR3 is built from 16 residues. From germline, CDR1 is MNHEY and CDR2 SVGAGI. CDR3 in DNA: TGTGCCAGCAGTTACTCGATACTAGCGAGCACGGATACGCAGTATTTT. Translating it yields CASSYSILASTDTQYF.